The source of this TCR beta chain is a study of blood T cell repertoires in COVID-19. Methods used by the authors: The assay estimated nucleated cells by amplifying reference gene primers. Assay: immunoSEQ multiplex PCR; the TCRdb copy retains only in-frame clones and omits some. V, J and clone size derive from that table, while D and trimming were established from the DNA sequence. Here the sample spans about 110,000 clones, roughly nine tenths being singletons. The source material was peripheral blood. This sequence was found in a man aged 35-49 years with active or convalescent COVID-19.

The CDR3 reads CAISQTSGRVTSYNEQFF. CDR3 in DNA: TGTGCCATCAGCCAGACTAGCGGGAGAGTAACCTCCTACAATGAGCAGTTCTTC. The chain uses TRBV10-3 and TRBJ2-1; 12 bases line up with TRBD2. Germline V gene lookup returns CDR1 ENHRY and CDR2 SYGVKD. The length of the CDR3 is 18 residues. J lost 0 bases, V lost 6 bases, and 9 bases had no gene match.